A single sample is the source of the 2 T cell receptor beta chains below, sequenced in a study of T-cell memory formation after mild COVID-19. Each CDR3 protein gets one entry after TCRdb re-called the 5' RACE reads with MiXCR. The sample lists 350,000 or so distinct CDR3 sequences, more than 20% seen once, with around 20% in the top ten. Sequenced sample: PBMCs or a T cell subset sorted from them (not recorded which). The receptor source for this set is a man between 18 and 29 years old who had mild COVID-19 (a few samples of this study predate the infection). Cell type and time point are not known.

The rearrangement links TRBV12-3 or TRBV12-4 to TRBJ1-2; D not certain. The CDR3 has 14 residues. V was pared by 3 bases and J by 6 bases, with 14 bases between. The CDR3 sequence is CASSFHSPEDGYTF. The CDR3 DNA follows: TGTGCCAGCAGTTTCCACTCCCCGGAAGATGGCTACACCTTC.

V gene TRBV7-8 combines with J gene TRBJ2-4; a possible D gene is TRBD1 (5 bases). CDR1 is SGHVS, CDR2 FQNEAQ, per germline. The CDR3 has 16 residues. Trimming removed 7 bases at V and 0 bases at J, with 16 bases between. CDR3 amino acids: CASTPGPGIAKNIQYF. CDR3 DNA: TGTGCCAGCACCCCCGGCCCAGGGATAGCCAAAAACATTCAGTACTTC.